This T cell receptor beta chain is drawn from a study of cytomegalovirus exposure and HLA in healthy donors. Study-wide context: In terms of ancestry, the Caucasian-associated cluster contained about 81% of the approximately 400 genotyped donors. Overall study results and limits: A reported reduction in N-insertions relative to the 666-donor mean was seen in an Asian-associated ancestry cluster in a later analysis. Common viral pathogens seemed to be connected with several of the most significant clusters, according to a later analysis. Of the V segments, some could not be distinguished, including TRBV6-2 and TRBV6-3, and were excluded.

Primers for the PCR totalled 60 Vbeta and 13 Jbeta. Generated by immunoSEQ multiplex PCR, the TCRdb table keeps only in-frame clones and is missing some. Of 150,000 or so clones listed, approximately 84% are singletons. Germline assignment: CDR1 MGHRA and CDR2 YSYEKL. This CDR3 contains 15 residues. V lost 4 bases and J lost 7, with 17 bases in between. A few counts support this clone. Its target is not known. The sample consisted of PBMCs. The clonotype was recovered from a woman in her late teens or twenties in good health and CMV-seronegative. The chain combines TRBV4-1 with TRBJ2-1; maybe TRBD2 (5 bases). CDR3 nucleotide sequence: TGCGCCAGCAGCCCACGCCCGGAGCGGCGTAATGAGCAGTTCTTC. Amino acid sequence: CASSPRPERRNEQFF.